The 6 T cell receptor beta chains listed next were all sequenced from one sample in a study of OX40 agonist ivuxolimab in advanced cancers. Profiled with immunoSEQ multiplex PCR; TCRdb holds only in-frame clones, not every one. This table has about 40,000 clones, approximately 78% appearing once. The source was CD4+ or CD8+ T cells sorted from blood, collected in a trial of the OX40 agonist ivuxolimab. The receptors were sampled from an adult with an advanced solid tumor such as melanoma, head and neck, liver or kidney cancer.

The genes are TRBV25-1 and TRBJ2-4; 9 nucleotides line up with TRBD1. CDR1 MGHDK and CDR2 SYGVNS come from the germline V gene. The CDR3 runs to 18 residues. V trimming: 2 bases; J trimming: 8 bases; junction bases outside the gene matches: 16. Here the CDR3 DNA reads TGTGCCAGCAGTGAACCCGCGGGGACAGGGAAACCCGGGGACATTCAGTACTTC. Translating it yields CASSEPAGTGKPGDIQYF.

This chain links TRBV29-1 with TRBJ1-2; a weak D match, TRBD1 (5 bases). CDR3 length: 14 residues. Germline V gene data show CDR1 as SQVTM and CDR2 as ANQGSEA. Trimming cost V 3 bases and J 8 bases, with 19 bases left between them. CDR3 protein: CSVEGDGGLGGYTF. CDR3 bases: TGCAGCGTTGAGGGGGACGGAGGCCTTGGAGGCTACACCTTC.

In regard to this clone: The same CDR3 is also encoded by other DNA sequences in this sample. This chain connects TRBV5-4 to TRBJ1-2; D is ambiguous. With 0 bases removed from V and 5 bases from J, the gap between germline ends came to 5 bases. The CDR3 loop spans 12 amino acids. Germline V gene lookup returns CDR1 SGHNT and CDR2 YYREEE (reference sequence). The CDR3 here is CASSLESYGYTF. As DNA, the CDR3 is TGTGCCAGCAGCTTGGAGTCGTATGGCTACACCTTC.

This clone has more than one count but fewer than ten. The V and J genes are TRBV2 and TRBJ1-2; 7 bases are shared with TRBD1. CDR3 length equals 15 residues. Germline V gene lookup returns CDR1 SNHLY and CDR2 FYNNEI. The junction had 7 bases not matched to a gene; V was cut back by 4 bases and J by 2 bases. The CDR3 bases are TGTGCCAGCAGTGTCCAGGGGACAGAGAACTATGGCTACACCTTC. It translates to CASSVQGTENYGYTF.

This clone appeared once. CDR3: CAWTRTGGYYEQYF. The CDR3 bases are TGTGCCTGGACCCGGACAGGGGGCTATTACGAGCAGTACTTC. The chain joins TRBV30 to TRBJ2-7; 11 positions match TRBD1. The junction had 6 bases not matched to a gene; V was cut back by 4 bases and J by 4 bases. This CDR3 is built from 14 residues. Germline V gives CDR1 GTSNPN, CDR2 SVGIG (reference sequence).

This sequence joins TRBV5-6 and TRBJ2-7; no clear D gene. Germline V lookup: CDR1 SGHDT, CDR2 YYEEEE. V dropped 10 bases and J dropped 3 bases, with 23 bases sitting between them. CDR3 length: 15 residues. The CDR3 sequence is CASSRLLTPNYEQYF. The DNA of the CDR3 is TGTGCCTCCTCGCGCCTACTCACCCCCAACTACGAGCAGTACTTC.